A selection of T cell receptor beta chains follows, all from one sample in a study of type 1 regulatory T cells. Their specific antigens are unknown. MiXCR was run by TCRdb on the reads, yielding one entry per CDR3 protein. The sample shows tens of thousands of distinct CDR3 sequences, 72% of them seen only once. The specimen was cultured T cells, either the whole culture or a sorted T cell fraction (not recorded which). All receptors come from a human donor in good health. The CDR3 runs from the conserved cysteine through the conserved F or W. The D gene is left open where the match is weak. Only some rows state a clone size, as once, few, many or a class for expanded clones.

D gene: TRBD1
J gene: TRBJ1-1
V gene: TRBV27
clone size: few
CDR3 protein: CASSSWGTGRNTEAFF
CDR3 DNA: TGTGCCAGCAGTTCCTGGGGGACAGGGAGGAACACTGAAGCTTTCTTT

D gene: .
J gene: TRBJ2-7
V gene: TRBV4-2
clone size: .
CDR3 protein: CASSQVGVNYEQYF
CDR3 DNA: TGTGCCAGCAGCCAAGTGGGGGTAAATTACGAGCAGTACTTC

D gene: .
J gene: TRBJ2-1
V gene: TRBV5-4
clone size: .
CDR3 protein: CASSLFWGREQFF
CDR3 DNA: TGTGCCAGCAGCTTGTTTTGGGGACGAGAGCAGTTCTTC

D gene: .
J gene: TRBJ2-3
V gene: TRBV4-3
clone size: .
CDR3 protein: CASSQGGRSTDTQYF
CDR3 DNA: TGCGCCAGCAGCCAAGGGGGCAGAAGCACAGATACGCAGTATTTT

D gene: .
J gene: TRBJ1-2
V gene: TRBV28
clone size: .
CDR3 protein: CASTNPYGYTF
CDR3 DNA: TGTGCCAGCACCAACCCTTATGGCTACACCTTC

D gene: TRBD1
J gene: TRBJ1-5
V gene: TRBV19
clone size: .
CDR3 protein: CASSLSSQGKSNQPQHF
CDR3 DNA: TGTGCCAGTAGTCTCTCCTCACAGGGGAAAAGCAATCAGCCCCAGCATTTT

D gene: .
J gene: TRBJ1-2
V gene: TRBV3-1
clone size: .
CDR3 protein: CASSLPGSLYSYTF
CDR3 DNA: TGTGCCAGCAGCCTTCCGGGTTCCCTCTATAGCTACACCTTC

D gene: .
J gene: TRBJ1-3
V gene: TRBV27
clone size: .
CDR3 protein: CASSLSQETGNTIYF
CDR3 DNA: TGTGCCAGCAGTTTAAGTCAGGAAACTGGAAACACCATATATTTT

D gene: TRBD2
J gene: TRBJ2-1
V gene: TRBV7-2
clone size: .
CDR3 protein: CASRTRRLAGALSSYNEQFF
CDR3 DNA: TGTGCCAGCAGAACCCGAAGACTAGCGGGGGCCCTCAGCTCCTACAATGAGCAGTTCTTC

D gene: .
J gene: TRBJ1-5
V gene: TRBV12-3/TRBV12-4
clone size: .
CDR3 protein: CASSLAGGNQPQHF
CDR3 DNA: TGTGCCAGCAGTTTAGCCGGGGGCAATCAGCCCCAGCATTTT

D gene: .
J gene: TRBJ2-2
V gene: TRBV12-3/TRBV12-4
clone size: few
CDR3 protein: CASSQDRNTGELFF
CDR3 DNA: TGTGCCAGCAGTCAGGACAGGAACACCGGGGAGCTGTTTTTT

D gene: .
J gene: TRBJ2-3
V gene: TRBV5-5
clone size: .
CDR3 protein: CASSTGSSTDTQYF
CDR3 DNA: TGTGCCAGCAGCACTGGATCTAGCACAGATACGCAGTATTTT

D gene: TRBD1
J gene: TRBJ1-1
V gene: TRBV5-1
clone size: .
CDR3 protein: CASSLARDSRAFF
CDR3 DNA: TGCGCCAGCAGCTTGGCCCGGGACAGCAGAGCTTTCTTT

D gene: .
J gene: TRBJ2-3
V gene: TRBV15
clone size: .
CDR3 protein: CATQKGGGTDTQYF
CDR3 DNA: TGTGCCACCCAAAAGGGGGGTGGCACAGATACGCAGTATTTT

D gene: .
J gene: TRBJ2-2
V gene: TRBV12-3/TRBV12-4
clone size: .
CDR3 protein: CASSLGIRSGGELFF
CDR3 DNA: TGTGCCAGCAGTTTAGGAATCAGGTCGGGCGGGGAGCTGTTTTTT

D gene: .
J gene: TRBJ1-5
V gene: TRBV6-2/TRBV6-3
clone size: .
CDR3 protein: CASSYLERQPQHF
CDR3 DNA: TGTGCCAGCAGTTACTTAGAGCGTCAGCCCCAGCATTTT

D gene: TRBD1
J gene: TRBJ2-3
V gene: TRBV7-6
clone size: .
CDR3 protein: CASSLTGWGQGPDTQYF
CDR3 DNA: TGTGCCAGCAGCCTTACAGGGTGGGGACAGGGACCAGATACGCAGTATTTT

D gene: .
J gene: TRBJ2-2
V gene: TRBV11-2
clone size: .
CDR3 protein: CASSPRGRSNTGELFF
CDR3 DNA: TGTGCCAGCAGCCCACGGGGCAGGTCAAACACCGGGGAGCTGTTTTTT

D gene: .
J gene: TRBJ1-1
V gene: TRBV19
clone size: few
CDR3 protein: CASSSRSTGVTEAFF
CDR3 DNA: TGTGCCAGTAGTAGCCGTAGTACGGGGGTCACTGAAGCTTTCTTT

D gene: .
J gene: TRBJ1-6
V gene: TRBV18
clone size: .
CDR3 protein: CASSPPGNRNSPLHF
CDR3 DNA: TGTGCCAGCTCACCCCCAGGGAACCGTAATTCACCCCTCCACTTT

D gene: .
J gene: TRBJ2-7
V gene: TRBV5-1
clone size: .
CDR3 protein: CASSLSPRGGTSYEQYF
CDR3 DNA: TGCGCCAGCAGCTTGAGCCCTCGGGGCGGAACCTCCTACGAGCAGTACTTC

D gene: .
J gene: TRBJ1-6
V gene: TRBV14
clone size: few
CDR3 protein: CASSQQGYSPLHF
CDR3 DNA: TGTGCCAGCAGCCAACAGGGCTATTCACCCCTCCACTTT

D gene: .
J gene: TRBJ2-3
V gene: TRBV7-2
clone size: .
CDR3 protein: CASSLRGPLTDTQYF
CDR3 DNA: TGTGCCAGCAGCTTACGAGGGCCCCTCACAGATACGCAGTATTTT

D gene: TRBD1
J gene: TRBJ1-3
V gene: TRBV6-5
clone size: .
CDR3 protein: CASSYSTGLSGNTIYF
CDR3 DNA: TGTGCCAGCAGTTACTCGACAGGGCTCTCTGGAAACACCATATATTTT

D gene: .
J gene: TRBJ1-6
V gene: TRBV2
clone size: .
CDR3 protein: CASRTSSSLNSPLHF
CDR3 DNA: TGTGCCAGCAGGACCAGCTCTTCACTAAATTCACCCCTCCACTTT

D gene: .
J gene: TRBJ2-2
V gene: TRBV19
clone size: .
CDR3 protein: CASSIGGSRTGELFF
CDR3 DNA: TGTGCCAGTAGTATCGGAGGGAGTCGCACCGGGGAGCTGTTTTTT

D gene: .
J gene: TRBJ1-1
V gene: TRBV5-1
clone size: once
CDR3 protein: CASSLGQVSVTEAFF
CDR3 DNA: TGCGCCAGCAGCTTGGGACAGGTCTCGGTCACTGAAGCTTTCTTT

D gene: .
J gene: TRBJ2-3
V gene: TRBV7-2
clone size: .
CDR3 protein: CASSPSRRPSTDTQYF
CDR3 DNA: TGTGCCAGCAGCCCTAGTAGGAGGCCTAGCACAGATACGCAGTATTTT

D gene: .
J gene: TRBJ2-1
V gene: TRBV3-1
clone size: .
CDR3 protein: CASSPTRNSFGEQFF
CDR3 DNA: TGTGCCAGCAGCCCGACTAGGAACTCGTTCGGTGAGCAGTTCTTC

D gene: .
J gene: TRBJ1-2
V gene: TRBV7-9
clone size: .
CDR3 protein: CASAAEGHLYTF
CDR3 DNA: TGTGCCAGTGCCGCCGAGGGGCACCTCTACACCTTC

D gene: .
J gene: TRBJ1-1
V gene: TRBV4-2
clone size: .
CDR3 protein: CASSQGTERVLGAFF
CDR3 DNA: TGTGCCAGCAGCCAAGGGACGGAGAGGGTTCTTGGAGCTTTCTTT

D gene: .
J gene: TRBJ2-3
V gene: TRBV7-2
clone size: .
CDR3 protein: CASSPGLATDTQYF
CDR3 DNA: TGTGCCAGCAGCCCAGGCCTTGCGACAGATACGCAGTATTTT

D gene: .
J gene: TRBJ2-3
V gene: TRBV7-2
clone size: .
CDR3 protein: CASRISGPTDTQYF
CDR3 DNA: TGTGCCAGCAGAATATCGGGGCCGACAGATACGCAGTATTTT

D gene: .
J gene: TRBJ2-3
V gene: TRBV7-2
clone size: .
CDR3 protein: CASSPRLYTQYF
CDR3 DNA: TGTGCCAGCAGCCCCCGCCTTTATACGCAGTATTTT

D gene: .
J gene: TRBJ1-3
V gene: TRBV7-9
clone size: .
CDR3 protein: CASSSDPRKANTIYF
CDR3 DNA: TGTGCCAGCAGCTCTGACCCTAGGAAAGCGAACACCATATATTTT